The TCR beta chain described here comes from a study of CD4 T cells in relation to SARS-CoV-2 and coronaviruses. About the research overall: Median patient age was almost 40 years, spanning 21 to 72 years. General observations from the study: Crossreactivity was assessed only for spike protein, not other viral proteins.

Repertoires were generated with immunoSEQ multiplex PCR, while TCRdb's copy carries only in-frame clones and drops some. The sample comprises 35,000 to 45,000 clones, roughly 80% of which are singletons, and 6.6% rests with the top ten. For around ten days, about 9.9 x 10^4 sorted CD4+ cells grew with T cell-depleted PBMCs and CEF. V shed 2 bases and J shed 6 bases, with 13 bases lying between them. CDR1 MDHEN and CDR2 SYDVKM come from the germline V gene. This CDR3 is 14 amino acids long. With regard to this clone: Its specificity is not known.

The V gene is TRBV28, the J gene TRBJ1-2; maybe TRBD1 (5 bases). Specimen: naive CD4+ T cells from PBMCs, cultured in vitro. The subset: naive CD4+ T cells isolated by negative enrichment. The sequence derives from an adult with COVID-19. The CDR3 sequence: CASSLPPGRDGYTF. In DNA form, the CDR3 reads TGTGCCAGCAGTTTACCCCCAGGGAGAGATGGCTACACCTTC.